Below, 29 T cell receptor beta chains from the same sample are listed, as sequenced in a study of lymphopenia after photon versus proton radiotherapy. Method: immunoSEQ multiplex PCR; TCRdb's copy keeps in-frame clones and lacks some. The sample lists 35,000 to 45,000 clones, about 85% occurring once. The input for sequencing was peripheral blood, taken from a patient treated with proton-based radiotherapy. These receptor sequences come from a woman in her seventies with pancreatic cancer.

This chain uses TRBV9 with TRBJ2-3; D is unresolved. The length of the CDR3 is 13 residues. Germline V gene lookup returns CDR1 SGDLS and CDR2 YYNGEE. The V gene lost 0 bases and the J gene lost 6 bases, with 8 bases spanning the gap. CDR3 DNA sequence: TGTGCCAGCAGCGTAGAGGCCAGGGATACGCAGTATTTT. Its protein is CASSVEARDTQYF.

The V gene is TRBV7-2, the J gene TRBJ1-6; 8 nucleotides match TRBD1. With 7 bases clipped from V and 9 bases from J, the junction kept 8 bases outside the gene matches. Germline loops: CDR1 SGHTA, CDR2 FQGNSA. This CDR3 comprises 14 residues. Here the CDR3 reads CASNPGQAFSPLHF. The CDR3 nucleotides are TGTGCCAGCAACCCGGGACAGGCGTTTTCACCCCTCCACTTT.

The CDR3 here is CASSQELVGGPYNEQFF. The CDR3 region has the DNA TGCGCCAGCAGCCAAGAATTAGTGGGAGGACCCTACAATGAGCAGTTCTTC. The chain links TRBV4-3 to TRBJ2-1, with TRBD2 as a possible D gene (6 bases). V lost 0 bases and J 2 bases, leaving 14 bases between the germline ends. Germline CDR1 and CDR2: LGHNA and YSLEER. The CDR3 is 17 residues long.

This chain links TRBV28 with TRBJ1-5; D not certain. V dropped 4 bases and J dropped 0 bases, with 16 bases sitting between them. The CDR3 has 17 residues. CDR1 and CDR2 (germline): MDHEN, SYDVKM. DNA of the CDR3: TGTGCCAGCAGTTCCAGCCTTGGGCGCCTTAGCAATCAGCCCCAGCATTTT. The encoded protein is CASSSSLGRLSNQPQHF. Full variable domain (remainder filled in from reference TRBV28 and TRBJ1-5): DVKVTQSSRYLVKRTGEKVFLECVQDMDHENMFWYRQDPGLGLRLIYFSYDVKMKEKGDIPEGYSVSREKKERFSLILESASTNQTSMYLCASSSSLGRLSNQPQHFGDGTRLSIL.

The table lists this clone with a count of one. This same CDR3 is encoded by further DNA sequences in the sample. The rearrangement joins TRBV7-9 to TRBJ2-5; D is ambiguous. Germline CDR1 and CDR2: SEHNR and FQNEAQ (reference sequence). The germline V and J ends were trimmed by 3 bases and 1 base, with 6 bases remaining between them. The CDR3 has 13 residues. The CDR3 reads CASSFNGQETQYF. Written as DNA, the CDR3 is TGTGCCAGCAGCTTTAACGGCCAAGAGACCCAGTACTTC. Full variable domain (remainder filled in from reference TRBV7-9 and TRBJ2-5): DTGVSQNPRHKITKRGQNVTFRCDPISEHNRLYWYRQTLGQGPEFLTYFQNEAQLEKSRLLSDRFSAERPKGSFSTLEIQRTEQGDSAMYLCASSFNGQETQYFGPGTRLLVL.

This sequence joins TRBV28 and TRBJ1-1, with D maybe TRBD1 (5 bases). The CDR3 consists of 15 residues. The V end lost 5 bases, the J end lost 6 bases, and 19 bases lay between the germline ends. Germline V gene data show CDR1 as MDHEN and CDR2 as SYDVKM. The CDR3 sequence: CASSGGRILIPEAFF. DNA for the CDR3: TGTGCCAGCAGTGGGGGGAGAATCCTCATACCTGAAGCTTTCTTT.

This clone was picked up many times. V usage is TRBV7-3 and J usage is TRBJ2-1; D is unresolved. Trimming stripped 4 bases from V and 6 bases from J, with 13 bases between. This CDR3 has 14 amino acids. Germline V gene sequence: CDR1 SGHTA, CDR2 FQGTGA. The CDR3 sequence: CASSSSLGTNEQFF. In nucleotides, the CDR3 is TGTGCCAGCAGCTCCTCCCTTGGCACCAATGAGCAGTTCTTC. The whole variable domain, remainder taken from reference TRBV7-3 and TRBJ2-1, is GAGVSQTPSNKVTEKGKYVELRCDPISGHTALYWYRQSLGQGPEFLIYFQGTGAADDSGLPNDRFFAVRPEGSVSTLKIQRTERGDSAVYLCASSSSLGTNEQFFGPGTRLTVL.

The chain employs TRBV28 and TRBJ2-3; D gene ambiguous. Trimming took 2 bases from V and 2 from J, leaving 14 bases between them. This CDR3 is 16 amino acids long. CDR1 MDHEN and CDR2 SYDVKM come from the germline V gene. The CDR3 DNA reads TGTGCCAGCAGTTTACTTCAGGAGCCGCTCACAGATACGCAGTATTTT. It yields the protein CASSLLQEPLTDTQYF.

The V and J genes are TRBV5-4 and TRBJ2-3; TRBD1 matches 9 bases. V was pared by 3 bases and J by 9 bases, with 14 bases of the junction left unmatched. The V gene's germline CDR1 is SGHNT and CDR2 YYREEE (reference sequence). The CDR3 sequence is 16 residues long. CDR3 amino acids: CASSSRDRVLGRTQYF. CDR3 sequence (DNA): TGTGCCAGCAGCTCCCGGGACAGGGTGCTTGGTCGGACGCAGTATTTT.

The V gene is TRBV5-8, the J gene TRBJ2-1, with TRBD2 identical over 8 bases. Germline CDR1 is SGHTS and CDR2 is YDEGEE. J lost 10 bases, V lost 3 bases, and 9 bases had no gene match. The CDR3 consists of 14 residues. The CDR3 DNA reads TGTGCCAGCAGCTCGAAGGGACTAGTGATGGAGCAGTTCTTC. Amino acid sequence: CASSSKGLVMEQFF.

With regard to this clone: Compared with germline, one end of the junction differs, possibly owing to a read error. The sample contains more than one DNA sequence encoding this CDR3. The V and J genes are TRBV28 and TRBJ1-2; no reliable D call. CDR3 length: 15 amino acids. Germline-derived CDR1 and CDR2 are MDHEN and SYDVKM. CDR3 residues: CASSLSGLANYGYTF. The CDR3 region has the DNA TGTGCCAGCAGTTTATCGGGTCTAGCTAATTATGGCTACACCTTC.

The gene calls are TRBV9 and TRBJ2-5, with 11 bases aligning to TRBD2. The germline CDR1 and CDR2 sequences are SGDLS and YYNGEE. V lost 3 bases to trimming and J lost 4 bases; unmatched junction nucleotides: 14. This CDR3 contains 18 residues. CDR3 amino acids: CASSETGTSGPGGETQYF. In nucleotides, the CDR3 is TGTGCCAGCAGCGAAACCGGGACTAGCGGCCCTGGAGGAGAGACCCAGTACTTC.

The V gene is TRBV9, the J gene TRBJ1-6, with D perhaps matching TRBD1 (6 bases). Germline loops: CDR1 SGDLS, CDR2 YYNGEE. The CDR3 extends over 15 amino acids. Trimming took off 4 bases at V and 5 bases at J, with 13 bases between the two ends. The CDR3 here is CASSPSEGDNSPLHF. The CDR3 DNA reads TGTGCCAGCAGCCCCTCCGAGGGGGATAATTCACCCCTCCACTTT. The full variable domain, with the rest looked up from reference TRBV9 and TRBJ1-6, is DSGVTQTPKHLITATGQRVTLRCSPRSGDLSVYWYQQSLDQGLQFLIQYYNGEERAKGNILERFSAQQFPDLHSELNLSSLELGDSALYFCASSPSEGDNSPLHFGNGTRLTVT.

The gene calls are TRBV30 and TRBJ1-2; D is possibly TRBD1 (6 bases). The germline V gene encodes CDR1 GTSNPN and CDR2 SVGIG (reference sequence). Trimming left V 5 bases short and J 7 bases short, with 14 bases between. The CDR3 is 12 residues long. The CDR3 reads CAWSQGDGGYTF. The DNA of the CDR3 is TGTGCCTGGTCACAGGGTGACGGTGGCTACACCTTC.

The chain recombines TRBV18 with TRBJ1-4; 9 nucleotides match TRBD1. The CDR3 spans 18 residues. V lost 2 bases and J lost 5; bases outside the gene matches: 12. Per the germline V gene, CDR1 is KGHSH and CDR2 is LQKENI. The CDR3 coding sequence is TGTGCCAGCTCACCAACAACCACCGGACAGGGGAGGAATGAAAAACTGTTTTTT. Amino acids: CASSPTTTGQGRNEKLFF.

This chain connects TRBV19 to TRBJ2-5; either TRBD1 or TRBD2 may supply D (5 bases each). CDR1 is LNHDA and CDR2 is SQIVND in the germline V gene (reference sequence). The CDR3 runs to 15 residues. Trimming pared 5 bases from V and 5 bases from J, leaving 18 bases between. The chain's CDR3 is CASSARQRAGETQYF. In nucleotides, the CDR3 is TGTGCCAGTAGTGCCCGACAGAGGGCAGGGGAGACCCAGTACTTC.

V usage is TRBV7-9 and J usage is TRBJ2-2; 7 bases line up with TRBD1. Unmatched junction bases numbered 1, after V lost 2 bases and J lost 1 base. The CDR3 length is 15 residues. CDR1 is SEHNR and CDR2 is FQNEAQ in the germline V gene (reference sequence). The CDR3 loop reads CASSLWTGNTGELFF. For the CDR3, the DNA is TGTGCCAGCAGCTTATGGACAGGGAACACCGGGGAGCTGTTTTTT.

A few counts support this clone. In nucleotides, the CDR3 is TGTGCCAGTAGTATAAACAGGGAACAGCCCCAGCATTTT. It is translated as CASSINREQPQHF. The chain combines TRBV19 with TRBJ1-5, with D possibly TRBD1 on 6 matching bases. The CDR3 consists of 13 residues. With 2 bases removed from V and 7 bases from J, the gap between germline ends came to 9 bases. CDR1 and CDR2 (germline): LNHDA, SQIVND (reference sequence).

CDR3 amino acids: CASSVGSPDTQYF. Written as DNA, the CDR3 is TGTGCCAGCAGCGTAGGTAGCCCAGATACGCAGTATTTT. The rearrangement joins TRBV9 to TRBJ2-3; no clear D. The germline V gene encodes CDR1 SGDLS and CDR2 YYNGEE. The CDR3 has 13 amino acids. Trimming left V 0 bases short and J 4 bases short, with 6 bases between. The variable domain in full, completed from reference TRBV9 and TRBJ2-3, reads DSGVTQTPKHLITATGQRVTLRCSPRSGDLSVYWYQQSLDQGLQFLIQYYNGEERAKGNILERFSAQQFPDLHSELNLSSLELGDSALYFCASSVGSPDTQYFGPGTRLTVL.

This chain uses TRBV27 with TRBJ2-6, with D tentatively TRBD1 (6 bases). The CDR3 spans 21 residues. Trimming took off 2 bases at V and 0 bases at J, with 23 bases between the two ends. The V gene's germline CDR1 is MNHEY and CDR2 SMNVEV (reference sequence). The CDR3 DNA is TGTGCCAGCAGTTTAAAAACCCCCCGACAGGCCCTTAGCTCTGGGGCCAACGTCCTGACTTTC. Translated, it gives CASSLKTPRQALSSGANVLTF. The full variable domain, with the rest looked up from reference TRBV27 and TRBJ2-6, is EAQVTQNPRYLITVTGKKLTVTCSQNMNHEYMSWYRQDPGLGLRQIYYSMNVEVTDKGDVPEGYKVSRKEKRNFPLILESPSPNQTSLYFCASSLKTPRQALSSGANVLTFGAGSRLTVL.

The chain uses TRBV4-2 and TRBJ2-3; 12 bases align to TRBD2. CDR3 size: 16 residues. Trimming cost V 4 bases and J 3 bases; bases outside gene matches: 5. Germline CDR1 LGHNA, CDR2 YNFKEQ. The CDR3 protein is CASSPLAGGMTDTQYF. CDR3 bases: TGTGCCAGCAGCCCTCTAGCGGGAGGGATGACAGATACGCAGTATTTT.

The CDR3, as DNA: TGCGCCAGCAGCCAAGATTCACTAGCGGCTCCCCCCTCCTACGAGCAGTACTTC. This translates into CASSQDSLAAPPSYEQYF. The rearrangement uses TRBV4-1 and TRBJ2-7; 8 bases are a match to TRBD2. Trimming removed 0 bases from V and 0 bases from J; junction bases left unmatched: 10. The CDR3 totals 18 residues. Germline loops: CDR1 MGHRA, CDR2 YSYEKL.

The V and J genes are TRBV7-8 and TRBJ2-5, with D unclear. The V end lost 2 bases, the J end lost 3 bases, and 1 base lay between the germline ends. This CDR3 has 11 residues. Germline V CDR1 and CDR2: SGHVS, FQNEAQ. The chain's CDR3 is CASSLKETQYF. CDR3 sequence (DNA): TGTGCCAGCAGCTTAAAAGAGACCCAGTACTTC.

The chain is built from TRBV5-6 and TRBJ2-2; tentative D call: TRBD2 (6 bases). The CDR3 totals 15 residues. V lost 4 bases and J lost 5, with 15 bases in between. Germline CDR1 reads SGHDT; CDR2 reads YYEEEE. CDR3 nucleotide sequence: TGTGCCAGCAGCAAGCCGGGACTCCCGACCGGGGAGCTGTTTTTT. It yields the protein CASSKPGLPTGELFF.

The chain is built from TRBV28 and TRBJ1-6, with 9 bases fitting TRBD1. The CDR3 runs 12 residues. Germline V gene lookup returns CDR1 MDHEN and CDR2 SYDVKM. The V segment lost 8 bases and the J segment 11 bases; nucleotides outside the gene matches: 4. The CDR3 here is CASHDRGTPLHF. The DNA of the CDR3 is TGTGCCAGCCACGACAGGGGGACACCCCTCCACTTT. Looking up the rest from reference TRBV28 and TRBJ1-6 gives the full variable domain: DVKVTQSSRYLVKRTGEKVFLECVQDMDHENMFWYRQDPGLGLRLIYFSYDVKMKEKGDIPEGYSVSREKKERFSLILESASTNQTSMYLCASHDRGTPLHFGNGTRLTVT.

V and J are TRBV7-3 and TRBJ2-2; unclear D gene. Trimming removed 1 base from V and 4 bases from J, with 7 bases in between. Germline values: CDR1 SGHTA, CDR2 FQGTGA. The length of the CDR3 is 14 residues. The CDR3 nucleotides read TGTGCCAGCAGCTTAAGGGCGGCCACCGGGGAGCTGTTTTTT. This sequence encodes CASSLRAATGELFF.

V and J are TRBV9 and TRBJ2-2, with unresolved D. The germline gives CDR1 SGDLS, CDR2 YYNGEE. The germline V and J ends were trimmed by 0 bases and 1 base, with 13 bases remaining between them. The CDR3 sequence is 17 residues long. The CDR3 loop is CASSVGSLRQNTGELFF. CDR3 nucleotide sequence: TGTGCCAGCAGCGTAGGGTCTTTGCGGCAGAACACCGGGGAGCTGTTTTTT.

V usage is TRBV9 and J usage is TRBJ1-1, with a possible D match to TRBD1 (5 bases). The germline V gene encodes CDR1 SGDLS and CDR2 YYNGEE. V was cut by 2 bases and J by 6 bases, with 14 bases left in between. There are 14 residues in the CDR3. The DNA of the CDR3 is TGTGCCAGCAGCGTTGGGGGGTTTAGGTCTGAAGCTTTCTTT. It yields the protein CASSVGGFRSEAFF.

This rearrangement joins TRBV5-1 to TRBJ2-7, with TRBD2 matching over 9 bases. The J segment lost 0 bases and the V segment lost 2 bases, leaving 6 bases of the junction unmatched. Germline V gives CDR1 SGHRS, CDR2 YFSETQ. The length of the CDR3 is 16 residues. The CDR3 sequence is CASSFNSGGFSYEQYF. In DNA form, the CDR3 reads TGCGCCAGCAGCTTCAATAGCGGGGGCTTCTCCTACGAGCAGTACTTC.